Given below is one T cell receptor beta chain in context. Via MiXCR, TCRdb re-called the 5' RACE reads, giving one row per CDR3 protein. The data show hundreds of thousands of distinct CDR3 sequences, with 8% to 10% seen just once and 22% held by the top ten. Germline lookup yields CDR1 DFQATT and CDR2 SNEGSKA (reference sequence). V shed 6 bases, J shed 6 bases, and the junction held 10 bases outside the gene matches. The CDR3 length is 15 residues. The source of the sample is a study of T-cell memory formation after mild COVID-19. Sequenced: PBMCs or a T cell subset sorted from them (not recorded which). The receptor was isolated from a man between 18 and 29 years old who had mild COVID-19 (a few samples of this study predate the infection). Cell type and time point are not known. The chain carries TRBV20-1 and TRBJ2-1; 11 bases align to TRBD2. The CDR3 sequence is CSARTSGRNRNEQFF. CDR3 nucleotides: TGCAGTGCGCGAACTAGCGGGAGAAACCGCAATGAGCAGTTCTTC.